This T cell receptor (beta chain) was observed in a study of blood T cell repertoires in COVID-19. Overall study context: The samples span acute and convalescent COVID-19 from the United States, Italy and Spain. Sample material is recorded as cDNA or gDNA derived from T cells, B-cell-depleted T cells, or PBMCs.

Germline assignment: CDR1 KGHDR and CDR2 SFDVKD. V shed 0 bases and J 7 bases; nucleotides not matched to a gene: 2. The CDR3 consists of 14 residues. As handled by the study authors: How many nucleated cells were present was estimated from reference gene primer amplification. The data were produced by immunoSEQ multiplex PCR, yet TCRdb's version contains in-frame clones alone and is incomplete. The DNA was the basis for D and trimming; V, J and clone size are from that table. The sample has about 280,000 clones, around 86% seen once. The specimen sequenced was peripheral blood. This clonotype was sampled from a human donor in a cohort sampled during active COVID-19. The chain joins TRBV24-1 to TRBJ2-1, with 7 bases identical to TRBD2. In DNA, the CDR3 is TGTGCCACCAGTGATTTGGGCGGGAGTAATGAGCAGTTCTTC. Amino acids: CATSDLGGSNEQFF.